The subject of this entry is one TCR beta chain. These data come from a study of cytomegalovirus exposure and HLA in healthy donors. V gave up 3 bases and J gave up 15 bases; unmatched junction bases: 15. Germline V gene lookup returns CDR1 LNHNV and CDR2 YYDKDF (reference sequence). This CDR3 is built from 15 residues. The PCR employed 60 Vbeta primers together with 13 Jbeta primers. Some clones are missing from TCRdb's copy, which holds only in-frame ones; the method was immunoSEQ multiplex PCR. This table holds about 120,000 clones, over 70% found once. Sequenced: PBMCs. The rearrangement links TRBV15 to TRBJ2-1, with TRBD1 matching over 9 bases. The origin of this receptor is a female donor in good health and CMV-seronegative. CDR3 bases: TGTGCCACCAGCAGGGACAGGGGTAAGGGGAGTTTTTCGTTCTTC. Translated, it gives CATSRDRGKGSFSFF.